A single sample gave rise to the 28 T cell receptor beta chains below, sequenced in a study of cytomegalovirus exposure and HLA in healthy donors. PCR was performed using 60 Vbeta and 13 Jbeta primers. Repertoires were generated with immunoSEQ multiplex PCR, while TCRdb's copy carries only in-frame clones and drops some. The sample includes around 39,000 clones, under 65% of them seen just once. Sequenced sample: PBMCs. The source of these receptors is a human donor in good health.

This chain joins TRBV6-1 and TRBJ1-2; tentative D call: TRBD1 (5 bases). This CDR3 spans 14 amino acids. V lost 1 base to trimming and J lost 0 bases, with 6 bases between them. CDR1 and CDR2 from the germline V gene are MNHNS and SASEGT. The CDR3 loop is CASSEGGANYGYTF. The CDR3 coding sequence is TGTGCCAGCAGTGAAGGGGGGGCTAACTATGGCTACACCTTC.

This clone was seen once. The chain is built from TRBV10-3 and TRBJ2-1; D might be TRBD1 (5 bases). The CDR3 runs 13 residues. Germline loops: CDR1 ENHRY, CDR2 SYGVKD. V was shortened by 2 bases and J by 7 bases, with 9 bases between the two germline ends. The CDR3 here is CAISEQGVNEQFF. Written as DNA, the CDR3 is TGTGCCATCAGTGAGCAGGGTGTGAATGAGCAGTTCTTC.

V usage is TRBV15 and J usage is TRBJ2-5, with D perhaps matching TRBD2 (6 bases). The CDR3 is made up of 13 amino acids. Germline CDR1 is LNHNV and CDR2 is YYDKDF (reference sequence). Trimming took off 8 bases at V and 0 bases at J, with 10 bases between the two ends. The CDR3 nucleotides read TGTGCCACCTCCCGGGACTACCAAGAGACCCAGTACTTC. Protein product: CATSRDYQETQYF.

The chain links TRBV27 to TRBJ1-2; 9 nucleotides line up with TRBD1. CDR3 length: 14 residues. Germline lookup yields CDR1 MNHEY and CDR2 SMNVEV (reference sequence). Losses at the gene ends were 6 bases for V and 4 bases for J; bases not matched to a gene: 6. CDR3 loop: CASRGTGRVYGYTF. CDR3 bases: TGTGCCAGCAGGGGGACAGGGCGCGTCTATGGCTACACCTTC.

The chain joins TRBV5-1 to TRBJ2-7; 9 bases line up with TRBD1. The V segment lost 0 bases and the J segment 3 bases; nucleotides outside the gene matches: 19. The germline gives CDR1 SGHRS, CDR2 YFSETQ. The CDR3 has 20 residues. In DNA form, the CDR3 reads TGCGCCAGCAGCTTGGAAGATTGGCGTTCCGGACAGGGGATAATCTACGAGCAGTACTTC. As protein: CASSLEDWRSGQGIIYEQYF. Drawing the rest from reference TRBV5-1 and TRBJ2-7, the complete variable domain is KAGVTQTPRYLIKTRGQQVTLSCSPISGHRSVSWYQQTPGQGLQFLFEYFSETQRNKGNFPGRFSGRQFSNSRSEMNVSTLELGDSALYLCASSLEDWRSGQGIIYEQYFGPGTRLTVT.

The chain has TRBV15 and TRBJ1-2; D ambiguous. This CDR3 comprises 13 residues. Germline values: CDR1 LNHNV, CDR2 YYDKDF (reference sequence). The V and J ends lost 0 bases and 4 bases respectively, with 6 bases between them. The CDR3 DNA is TGTGCCACCAGCAGAGATCTGTCCTATGGCTACACCTTC. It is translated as CATSRDLSYGYTF.

CDR3 region: CASSGIAGGILGANVLTF. The CDR3 nucleotides read TGTGCCAGCAGTGGGATAGCGGGGGGGATTTTGGGGGCCAACGTCCTGACTTTC. The V call is TRBV2, the J call TRBJ2-6, with 11 positions matching TRBD2. V shed 4 bases, J shed 4 bases, and the junction held 9 bases outside the gene matches. Germline V gene sequence: CDR1 SNHLY, CDR2 FYNNEI. This CDR3 spans 18 amino acids.

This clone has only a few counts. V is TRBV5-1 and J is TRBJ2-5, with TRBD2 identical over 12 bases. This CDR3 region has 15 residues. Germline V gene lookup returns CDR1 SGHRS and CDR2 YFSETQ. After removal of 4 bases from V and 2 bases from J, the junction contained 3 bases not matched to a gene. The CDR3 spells CASSLTSGGQETQYF. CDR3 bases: TGCGCCAGCAGCCTGACTAGCGGGGGTCAAGAGACCCAGTACTTC.

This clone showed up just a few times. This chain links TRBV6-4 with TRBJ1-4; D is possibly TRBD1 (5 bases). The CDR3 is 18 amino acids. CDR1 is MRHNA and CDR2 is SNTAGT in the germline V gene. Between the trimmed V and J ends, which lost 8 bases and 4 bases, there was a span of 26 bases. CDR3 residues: CASRPTARGLRINEKLFF. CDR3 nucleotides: TGTGCCAGCCGTCCAACCGCACGGGGACTGAGGATTAATGAAAAACTGTTTTTT.

The CDR3 sequence is CASSVKSSGDPRNYEQYF. For the CDR3, the DNA is TGTGCCAGCAGTGTTAAGAGCTCGGGAGACCCCAGAAACTACGAGCAGTACTTC. V is TRBV2 and J is TRBJ2-7, with D maybe TRBD2 (6 bases). The CDR3 covers 18 residues. V was trimmed by 4 bases and J by 3 bases, leaving 25 bases between them. CDR1 SNHLY and CDR2 FYNNEI come from the germline V gene.

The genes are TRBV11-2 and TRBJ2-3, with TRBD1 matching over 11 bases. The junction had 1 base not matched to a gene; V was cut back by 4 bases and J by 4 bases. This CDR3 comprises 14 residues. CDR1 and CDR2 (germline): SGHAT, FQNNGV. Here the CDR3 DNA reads TGTGCCAGCAGCTGGACAGGGGGCTCAGATACGCAGTATTTT. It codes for CASSWTGGSDTQYF.

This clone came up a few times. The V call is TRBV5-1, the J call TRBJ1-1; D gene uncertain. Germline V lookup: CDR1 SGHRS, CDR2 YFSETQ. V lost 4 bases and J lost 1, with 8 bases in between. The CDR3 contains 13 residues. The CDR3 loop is CASSASQNTEAFF. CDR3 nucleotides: TGCGCCAGCAGCGCCTCACAGAACACTGAAGCTTTCTTT.

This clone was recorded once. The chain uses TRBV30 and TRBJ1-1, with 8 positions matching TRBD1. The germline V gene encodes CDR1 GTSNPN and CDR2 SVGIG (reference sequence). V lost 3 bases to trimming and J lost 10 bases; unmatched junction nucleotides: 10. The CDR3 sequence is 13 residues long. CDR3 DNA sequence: TGTGCCTGGAGCGAACCGCTTACAGGGGGAGCTTTCTTT. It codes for CAWSEPLTGGAFF.

For the CDR3, the DNA is TGTGCCAGCAGCTTGGGGCAGGTCCAAGAGACCCAGTACTTC. Amino acid sequence: CASSLGQVQETQYF. The gene calls are TRBV5-4 and TRBJ2-5; D uncertain. CDR3 length: 14 residues. With 0 bases removed from V and 1 base from J, the gap between germline ends came to 7 bases. Germline CDR1 and CDR2: SGHNT and YYREEE (reference sequence).

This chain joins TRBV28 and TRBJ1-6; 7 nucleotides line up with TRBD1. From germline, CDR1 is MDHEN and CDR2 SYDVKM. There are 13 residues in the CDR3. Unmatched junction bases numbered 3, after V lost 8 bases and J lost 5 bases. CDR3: CASGTVDNSPLHF. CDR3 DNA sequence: TGTGCCAGCGGGACAGTAGATAATTCACCCCTCCACTTT. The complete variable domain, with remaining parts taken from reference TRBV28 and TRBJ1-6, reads DVKVTQSSRYLVKRTGEKVFLECVQDMDHENMFWYRQDPGLGLRLIYFSYDVKMKEKGDIPEGYSVSREKKERFSLILESASTNQTSMYLCASGTVDNSPLHFGNGTRLTVT.

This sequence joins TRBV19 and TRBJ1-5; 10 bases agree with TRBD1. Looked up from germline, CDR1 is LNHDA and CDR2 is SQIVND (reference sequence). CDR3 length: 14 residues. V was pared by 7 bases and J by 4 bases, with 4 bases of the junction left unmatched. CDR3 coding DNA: TGTGCCAGTAACCAGGGACAGGGGAATCAGCCCCAGCATTTT. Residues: CASNQGQGNQPQHF.

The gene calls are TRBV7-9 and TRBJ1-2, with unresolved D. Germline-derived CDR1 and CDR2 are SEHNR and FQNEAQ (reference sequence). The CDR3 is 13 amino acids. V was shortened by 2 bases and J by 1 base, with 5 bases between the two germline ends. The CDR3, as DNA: TGTGCCAGCAGCTTAAGAGTTAACTATGGCTACACCTTC. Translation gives CASSLRVNYGYTF.

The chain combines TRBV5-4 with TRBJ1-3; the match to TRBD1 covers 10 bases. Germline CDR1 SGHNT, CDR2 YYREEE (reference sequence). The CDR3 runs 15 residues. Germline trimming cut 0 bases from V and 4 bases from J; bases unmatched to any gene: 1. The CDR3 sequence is CASSLGTGGGNTIYF. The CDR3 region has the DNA TGTGCCAGCAGCTTGGGGACAGGGGGAGGAAACACCATATATTTT.

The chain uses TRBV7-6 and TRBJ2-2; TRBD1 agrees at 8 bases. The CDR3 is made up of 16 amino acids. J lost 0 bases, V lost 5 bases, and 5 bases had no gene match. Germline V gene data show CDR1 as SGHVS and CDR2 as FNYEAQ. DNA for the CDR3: TGTGCCAGCAGCCCTACAGGGGGATCGAACACCGGGGAGCTGTTTTTT. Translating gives CASSPTGGSNTGELFF. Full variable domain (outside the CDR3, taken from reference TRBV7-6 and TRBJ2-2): GAGVSQSPRYKVTKRGQDVALRCDPISGHVSLYWYRQALGQGPEFLTYFNYEAQQDKSGLPNDRFSAERPEGSISTLTIQRTEQRDSAMYRCASSPTGGSNTGELFFGEGSRLTVL.

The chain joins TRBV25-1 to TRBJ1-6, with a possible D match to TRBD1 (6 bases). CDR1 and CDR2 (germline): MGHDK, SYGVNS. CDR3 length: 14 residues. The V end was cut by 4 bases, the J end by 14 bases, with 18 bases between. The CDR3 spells CASSVGGSGSSLHF. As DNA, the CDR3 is TGTGCCAGCAGTGTTGGGGGCTCGGGTTCGTCCCTCCACTTT.

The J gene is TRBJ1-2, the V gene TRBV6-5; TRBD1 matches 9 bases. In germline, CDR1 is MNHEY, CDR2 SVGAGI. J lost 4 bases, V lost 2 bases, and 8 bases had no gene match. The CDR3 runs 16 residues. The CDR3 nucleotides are TGTGCCAGCAGTTACACCTGGACAGGGGATACCTATGGCTACACCTTC. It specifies CASSYTWTGDTYGYTF.

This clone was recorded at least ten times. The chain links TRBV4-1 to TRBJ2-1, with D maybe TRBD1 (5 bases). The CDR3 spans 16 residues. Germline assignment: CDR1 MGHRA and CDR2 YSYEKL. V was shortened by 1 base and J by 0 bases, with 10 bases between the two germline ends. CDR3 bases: TGCGCCAGCAGCCAAGTGGACATAATCTCCTACAATGAGCAGTTCTTC. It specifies CASSQVDIISYNEQFF.

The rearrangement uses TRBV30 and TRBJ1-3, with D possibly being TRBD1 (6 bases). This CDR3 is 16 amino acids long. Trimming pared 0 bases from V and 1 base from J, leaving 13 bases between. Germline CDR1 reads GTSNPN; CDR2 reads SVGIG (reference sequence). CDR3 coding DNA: TGTGCCTGGAGTGTACTAGCGGGGGCATCTGGAAACACCATATATTTT. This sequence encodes CAWSVLAGASGNTIYF.

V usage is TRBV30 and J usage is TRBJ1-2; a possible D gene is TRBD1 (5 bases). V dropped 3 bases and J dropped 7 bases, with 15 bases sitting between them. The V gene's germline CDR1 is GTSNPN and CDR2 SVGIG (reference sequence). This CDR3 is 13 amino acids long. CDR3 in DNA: TGTGCCTGGAGCGTTGGGGGGAGGGGTGGCTACACCTTC. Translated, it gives CAWSVGGRGGYTF.

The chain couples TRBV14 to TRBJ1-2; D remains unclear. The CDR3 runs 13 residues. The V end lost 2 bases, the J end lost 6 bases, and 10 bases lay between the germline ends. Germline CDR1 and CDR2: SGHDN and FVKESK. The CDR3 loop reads CASSQNLLDGYTF. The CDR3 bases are TGTGCCAGCAGCCAAAACCTACTGGATGGCTACACCTTC.

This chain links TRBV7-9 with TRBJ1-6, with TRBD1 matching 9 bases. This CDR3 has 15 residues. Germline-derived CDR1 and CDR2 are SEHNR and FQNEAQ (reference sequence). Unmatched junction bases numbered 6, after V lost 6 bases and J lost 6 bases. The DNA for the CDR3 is TGTGCCAGCAGACCCGGACAGGGGTTTAATTCACCCCTCCACTTT. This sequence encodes CASRPGQGFNSPLHF.

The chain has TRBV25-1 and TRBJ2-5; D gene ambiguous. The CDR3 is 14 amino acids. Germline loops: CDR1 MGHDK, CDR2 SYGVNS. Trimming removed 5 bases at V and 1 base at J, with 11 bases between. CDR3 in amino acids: CASSKSGVQETQYF. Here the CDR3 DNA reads TGTGCCAGCAGTAAGAGTGGAGTCCAAGAGACCCAGTACTTC. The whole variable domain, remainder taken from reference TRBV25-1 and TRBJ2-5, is EADIYQTPRYLVIGTGKKITLECSQTMGHDKMYWYQQDPGMELHLIHYSYGVNSTEKGDLSSESTVSRIRTEHFPLTLESARPSHTSQYLCASSKSGVQETQYFGPGTRLLVL.

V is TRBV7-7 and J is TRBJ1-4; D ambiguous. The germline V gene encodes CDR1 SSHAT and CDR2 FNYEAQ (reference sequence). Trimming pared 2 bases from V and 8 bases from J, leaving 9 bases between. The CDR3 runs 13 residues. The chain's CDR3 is CASSLMLREKLFF. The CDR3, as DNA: TGTGCCAGCAGCTTAATGTTACGGGAAAAACTGTTTTTT. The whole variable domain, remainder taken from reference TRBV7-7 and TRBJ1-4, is GAGVSQSPRYKVTKRGQDVTLRCDPISSHATLYWYQQALGQGPEFLTYFNYEAQPDKSGLPSDRFSAERPEGSISTLTIQRTEQRDSAMYRCASSLMLREKLFFGSGTQLSVL.